This T cell receptor beta chain derives from a study of T-cell reconstitution after alpha-beta-depleted transplantation in children. Unique molecular identifiers were incorporated into the prepared TCRbeta library. TCRdb re-called the PCR reads through MiXCR, storing one row per CDR3 protein. In the table there are some 500,000 distinct CDR3 sequences, about 33% of which are singletons. This CDR3 region has 14 residues. The V gene end was trimmed by 1 base and the J gene end by 5 bases; junction bases not matched to a gene: 4. Germline V gives CDR1 SEHNR, CDR2 FQNEAQ (reference sequence). This clonotype was seen more than once but under ten times.

The V call is TRBV7-9, the J call TRBJ2-7; the match to TRBD2 covers 8 bases. The material was PBMCs from the stem cell graft donor, obtained from the stem cell graft. This sequence was found in a human donor who donated a stem cell graft to a child with aplastic anemia. The CDR3 is CASSLGSGRDEQYF. The CDR3 DNA follows: TGTGCCAGCAGCTTAGGATCCGGGAGGGACGAGCAGTACTTC.